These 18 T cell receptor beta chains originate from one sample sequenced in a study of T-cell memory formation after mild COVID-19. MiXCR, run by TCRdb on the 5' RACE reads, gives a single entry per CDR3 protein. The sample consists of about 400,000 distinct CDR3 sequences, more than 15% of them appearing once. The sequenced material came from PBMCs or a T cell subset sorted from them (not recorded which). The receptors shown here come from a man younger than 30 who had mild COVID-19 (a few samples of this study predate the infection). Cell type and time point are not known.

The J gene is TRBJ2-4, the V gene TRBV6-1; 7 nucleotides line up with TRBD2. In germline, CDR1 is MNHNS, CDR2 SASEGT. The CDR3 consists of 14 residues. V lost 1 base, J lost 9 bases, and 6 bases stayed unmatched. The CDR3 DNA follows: TGTGCCAGCAGTGAAGTCGGGGGGAACGGCATTCAGTACTTC. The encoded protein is CASSEVGGNGIQYF.

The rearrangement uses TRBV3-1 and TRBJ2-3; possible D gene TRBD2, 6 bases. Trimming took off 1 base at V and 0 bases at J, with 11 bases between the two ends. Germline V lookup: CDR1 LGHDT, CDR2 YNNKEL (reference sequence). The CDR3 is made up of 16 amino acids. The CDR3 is CASSQGRGSSTDTQYF. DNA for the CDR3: TGTGCCAGCAGCCAAGGACGGGGGTCTAGCACAGATACGCAGTATTTT.

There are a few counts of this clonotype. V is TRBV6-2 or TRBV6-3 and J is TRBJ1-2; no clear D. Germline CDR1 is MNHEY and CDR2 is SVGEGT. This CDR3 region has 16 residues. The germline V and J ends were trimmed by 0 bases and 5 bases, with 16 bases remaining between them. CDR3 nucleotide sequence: TGTGCCAGCAGTTACTCGAATATAGGGTACGGATATGGCTACACCTTC. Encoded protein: CASSYSNIGYGYGYTF.

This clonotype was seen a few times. This CDR3 is CASSYSGTRFYNEQFF. The CDR3 nucleotides read TGTGCCAGCAGTTACAGCGGGACTCGTTTCTACAATGAGCAGTTCTTC. The chain has TRBV6-5 and TRBJ2-1, with TRBD2 matching over 7 bases. This CDR3 is 16 amino acids long. The J segment lost 3 bases and the V segment lost 2 bases, leaving 7 bases of the junction unmatched. The germline V gene has CDR1 MNHEY and CDR2 SVGAGI.

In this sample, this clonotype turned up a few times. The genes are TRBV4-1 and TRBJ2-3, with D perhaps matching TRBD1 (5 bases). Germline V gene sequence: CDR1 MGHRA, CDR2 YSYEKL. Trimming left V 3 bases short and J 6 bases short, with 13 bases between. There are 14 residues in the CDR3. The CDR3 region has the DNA TGCGCCAGCAGCCAGAACAGGCCCCCGGATACGCAGTATTTT. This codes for CASSQNRPPDTQYF.

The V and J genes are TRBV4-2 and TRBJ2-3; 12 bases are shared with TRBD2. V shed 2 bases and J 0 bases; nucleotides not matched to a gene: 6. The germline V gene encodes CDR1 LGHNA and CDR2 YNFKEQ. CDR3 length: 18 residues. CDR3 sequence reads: CASSQWTSGEPSTDTQYF. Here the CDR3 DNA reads TGTGCCAGCAGCCAATGGACTAGCGGGGAACCTAGCACAGATACGCAGTATTTT.

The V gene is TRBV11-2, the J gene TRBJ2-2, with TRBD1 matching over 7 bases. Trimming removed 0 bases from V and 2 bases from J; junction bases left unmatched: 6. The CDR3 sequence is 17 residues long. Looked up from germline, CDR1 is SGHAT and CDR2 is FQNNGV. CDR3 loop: CASSLDPGTVNTGELFF. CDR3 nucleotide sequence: TGTGCCAGCAGCTTAGACCCCGGGACAGTCAACACCGGGGAGCTGTTTTTT.

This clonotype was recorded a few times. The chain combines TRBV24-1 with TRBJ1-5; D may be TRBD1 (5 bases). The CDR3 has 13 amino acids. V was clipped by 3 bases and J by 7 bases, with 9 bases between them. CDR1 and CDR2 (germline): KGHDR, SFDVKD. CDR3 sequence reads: CATSDGTEQPQHF. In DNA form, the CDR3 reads TGTGCCACCAGTGATGGGACGGAACAGCCCCAGCATTTT.

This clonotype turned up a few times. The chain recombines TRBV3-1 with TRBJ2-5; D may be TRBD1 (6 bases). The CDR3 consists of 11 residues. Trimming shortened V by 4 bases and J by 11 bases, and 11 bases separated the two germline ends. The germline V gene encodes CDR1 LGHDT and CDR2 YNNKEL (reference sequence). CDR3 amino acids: CASSLGTRQYF. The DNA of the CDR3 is TGTGCCAGCAGCCTCGGGACACGGCAGTACTTC.

DNA for the CDR3: TGTGCCAGCAGCTTTACGGCCGGGGAGCTGTTTTTT. Amino acid sequence: CASSFTAGELFF. The chain uses TRBV7-8 and TRBJ2-2, with D unclear. V was trimmed by 3 bases and J by 6 bases, leaving 5 bases between them. Germline V gene sequence: CDR1 SGHVS, CDR2 FQNEAQ. This CDR3 region has 12 residues.

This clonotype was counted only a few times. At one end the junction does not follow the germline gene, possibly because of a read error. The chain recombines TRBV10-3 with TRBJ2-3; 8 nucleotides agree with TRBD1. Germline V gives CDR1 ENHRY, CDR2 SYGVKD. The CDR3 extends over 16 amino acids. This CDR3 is CAISETGGTSRTGLDF. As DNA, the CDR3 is TGTGCCATCAGTGAGACCGGTGGTACATCACGGACAGGGTTGGATTTT.

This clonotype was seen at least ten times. CDR3 in amino acids: CASSPSLGQGGYEQYF. CDR3 DNA sequence: TGTGCCAGCTCACCATCGCTAGGGCAGGGAGGCTACGAGCAGTACTTC. The V and J genes are TRBV18 and TRBJ2-7; possible D gene TRBD2, 6 bases. This CDR3 is built from 16 residues. Trimming pared 2 bases from V and 3 bases from J, leaving 17 bases between. Germline CDR1 and CDR2: KGHSH and LQKENI.

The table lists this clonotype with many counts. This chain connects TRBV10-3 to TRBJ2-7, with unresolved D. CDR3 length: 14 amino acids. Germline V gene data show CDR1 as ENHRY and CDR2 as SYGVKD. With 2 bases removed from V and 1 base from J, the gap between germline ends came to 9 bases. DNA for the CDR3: TGTGCCATCAGTGAGAGGAACAATTCCTACGAGCAGTACGTC. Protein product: CAISERNNSYEQYV.

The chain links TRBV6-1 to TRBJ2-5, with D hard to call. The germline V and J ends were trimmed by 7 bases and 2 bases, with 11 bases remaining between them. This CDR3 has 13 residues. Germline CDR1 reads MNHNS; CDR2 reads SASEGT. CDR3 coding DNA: TGTGCCAGCAATTGGCATCCACAAGAGACCCAGTACTTC. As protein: CASNWHPQETQYF.

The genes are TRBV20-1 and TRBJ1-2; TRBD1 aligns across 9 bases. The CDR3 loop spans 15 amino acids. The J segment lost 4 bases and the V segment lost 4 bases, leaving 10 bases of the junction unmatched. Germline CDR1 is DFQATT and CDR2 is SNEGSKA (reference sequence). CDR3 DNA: TGCAGTGCTACCCCGGTACTGACAGGGGGCTATGGCTACACCTTC. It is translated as CSATPVLTGGYGYTF.

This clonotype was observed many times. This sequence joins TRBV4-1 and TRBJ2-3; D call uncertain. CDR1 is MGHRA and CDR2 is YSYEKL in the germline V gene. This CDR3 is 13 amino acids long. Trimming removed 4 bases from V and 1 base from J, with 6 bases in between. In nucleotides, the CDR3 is TGCGCCAGCAGCCCATGGGGCACAGATACGCAGTATTTT. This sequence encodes CASSPWGTDTQYF.

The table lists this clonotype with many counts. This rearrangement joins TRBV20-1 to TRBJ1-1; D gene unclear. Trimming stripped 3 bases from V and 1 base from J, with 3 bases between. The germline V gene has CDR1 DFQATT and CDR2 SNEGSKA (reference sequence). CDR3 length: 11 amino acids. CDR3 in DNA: TGCAGTGCTAGCAGGAACACTGAAGCTTTCTTT. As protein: CSASRNTEAFF.

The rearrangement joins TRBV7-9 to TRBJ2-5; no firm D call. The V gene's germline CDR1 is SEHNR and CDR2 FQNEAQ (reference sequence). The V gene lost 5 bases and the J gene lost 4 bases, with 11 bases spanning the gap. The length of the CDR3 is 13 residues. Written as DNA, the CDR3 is TGTGCCAGCAGCCCGTCTCTCGGAGAGACCCAGTACTTC. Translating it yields CASSPSLGETQYF.